The entry that follows covers one T cell receptor (beta chain) sequence. Its antigen is unknown. The CDR3 runs to 13 residues. Germline values: CDR1 GTSNPN, CDR2 SVGIG (reference sequence). V gave up 0 bases and J gave up 7 bases; unmatched junction bases: 3. These data come from a study of cytomegalovirus exposure and HLA in healthy donors. Study at large: In a later analysis, it was reported that the approximately 110 validation repertoires had been produced on the same platform as the 500 to 750 repertoires belonging to the first cohort. Study findings and constraints: According to a subsequent analysis, TCR clusters from the first cohort were inclined to appear together in the 100 to 150 validation repertoires.

Clones were sequenced by immunoSEQ multiplex PCR, and TCRdb holds only the in-frame ones, with some missing. This sample carries fewer than 200,000 clones, about 86% of them seen once, and the ten largest clones take roughly 1.4%. The donors were members of the validation cohort comprising about 120 subjects, separate from the approximately 700-subject first cohort. Material for sequencing was PBMCs. This clonotype was sampled from a woman between 25 and 40 years old in good health and CMV-seronegative. The chain employs TRBV30 and TRBJ2-1; TRBD2 agrees at 7 bases. CDR3 coding DNA: TGTGCCTGGAGTGTATCCGGGGGGAATGAGCAGTTCTTC. Residues: CAWSVSGGNEQFF.